The T cell receptor (beta chain) described here comes from a study of shared clonotypes between healthy human individuals. Study outcomes and limitations: Owing to a small donor count, the genetic and exposure-history diversity represented was limited. In contrast to clonotypes shared by all four donors, non-shared clonotypes had lower generation probabilities.

CDR3 size: 15 residues. Germline CDR1 is MNHNY and CDR2 is SVGAGI (reference sequence). The germline V and J ends were trimmed by 0 bases and 5 bases, with 13 bases remaining between them. Clones were read by immunoSEQ multiplex PCR, and TCRdb kept only the in-frame ones, dropping some. The data show more than 2 million clones, around 93% seen once. On this clone itself: The antigen is not known.

CD8 cells classed as naive were CD45RO-negative and positively selected for CCR7, excluding terminally differentiated effector memory CD45RA+ cells. The source material was naive CD8+ T cells from PBMCs. The chain couples TRBV6-6 to TRBJ2-5, with D tentatively TRBD1 (6 bases). The sequence came from a man between 18 and 29 years old in good health. Some clones in this sample may be carry-over from other donors' samples. The chain's CDR3 is CASSYSAGASETQYF. The CDR3 DNA is TGTGCCAGCAGTTACTCGGCAGGGGCGTCGGAGACCCAGTACTTC.